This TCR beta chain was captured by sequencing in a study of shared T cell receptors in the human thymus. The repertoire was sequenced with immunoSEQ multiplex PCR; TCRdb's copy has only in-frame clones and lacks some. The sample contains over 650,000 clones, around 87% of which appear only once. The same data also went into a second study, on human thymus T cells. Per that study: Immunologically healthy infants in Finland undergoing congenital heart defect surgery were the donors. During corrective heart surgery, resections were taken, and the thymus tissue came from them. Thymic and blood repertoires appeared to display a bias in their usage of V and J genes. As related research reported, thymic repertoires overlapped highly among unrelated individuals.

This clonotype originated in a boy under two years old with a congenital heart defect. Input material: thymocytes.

The CDR3 reads CASSLAGGYYEQYF. The CDR3 coding sequence is TGCGCCAGCAGCCTTGCAGGGGGCTACTACGAGCAGTACTTC. The gene calls are TRBV5-1 and TRBJ2-7, with TRBD1 identical over 8 bases. Germline V lookup: CDR1 SGHRS, CDR2 YFSETQ. This CDR3 is built from 14 residues. V gave up 4 bases and J gave up 3 bases; unmatched junction bases: 6.